The present T cell receptor (beta chain) was sequenced within a study of control samples from healthy donors and cancer patients (dated by TCRdb to 2018 to 2021). Libraries were made using the immunoSEQ multiplex PCR assay. The table comes from immuneACCESS by way of TCRdb, which keeps in-frame sequences with V and J called. Part of the clones is missing from these tables; in studies checked, under half for an unresolved V gene and the rest for unknown reasons. The sample records under 450,000 clones, 80% to 95% of which are singletons. The top ten clonotypes cover 5% to 8% of the sample. According to the germline V gene, CDR1 reads SNHLY and CDR2 reads FYNNEI. V drops 1 base and J drops 3 bases, leaving 16 bases in between. The CDR3 goes from the cysteine to the phenylalanine over 16 residues. Just the 48-base CDR3 DNA is kept, in frame starting at base 1. Regarding this clone: Its antigen target is currently unknown. The record has no base qualities; no much larger clone is one base away.

The specimen was PBMCs. This TCR came from a man between 35 and 55 years old with head and neck cancer. The chain is encoded by TRBV2 joined to TRBJ2-7; the D gene is perhaps TRBD2, on 5 matching bases. Here is the DNA: TGTGCCAGCAGTGAAGTGCGGCGCGGGTGGGACTACGAGCAGTACTTC. It translates to CASSEVRRGWDYEQYF.